This is a list of T cell receptor beta chains from one sample in a study of cytotoxic CD8 clonotypes in ibrutinib-treated CLL. Repertoires were generated with immunoSEQ multiplex PCR, while TCRdb's copy carries only in-frame clones and drops some. The sample yields some 200,000 clones, approximately 79% seen once. The sequencing used PBMCs, collected after 12 months of ibrutinib treatment. The receptors shown here come from a human donor with chronic lymphocytic leukemia. CDR3s include the opening cysteine and the closing phenylalanine or tryptophan. A D gene is named only where the DNA matches it firmly. Not all rows give a size; the values are once, few, many and, for expanded clones, a class.

clone_size,j_call,v_call,d_call,cdr3_nt,cdr3_aa
-,TRBJ2-3,TRBV20-1,-,TGCAGTGCTAATGGACGAGATACGCAGTATTTT,CSANGRDTQYF
-,TRBJ2-3,TRBV27,-,TGTGCCAGCAGTCTTACTACGGGGGCAGATACGCAGTATTTT,CASSLTTGADTQYF
-,TRBJ1-5,TRBV19,-,TGTGCCAGTACCCACCCCCGGAGGAGCGGGTCTAGCAATCAGCCCCAGCATTTT,CASTHPRRSGSSNQPQHF
-,TRBJ1-3,TRBV5-1,-,TGCGCCAGCAGCCTCGCGACAGGCGGGGCCATCTCTGGAAACACCATATATTTT,CASSLATGGAISGNTIYF
-,TRBJ2-1,TRBV19,TRBD2,TGTGCCAGTCAAGCTTGGACTAGCGGGAGTAGTGAGCAGTTCTTC,CASQAWTSGSSEQFF
few,TRBJ1-5,TRBV29-1,TRBD1,TGCAGCGTCTCCGGACAGGGGGCTCAGCCCCAGCATTTT,CSVSGQGAQPQHF
-,TRBJ2-5,TRBV5-1,-,TGCGCCAGCAGCTTGGAGGGGCCCAGGGAGACCCAGTACTTC,CASSLEGPRETQYF
-,TRBJ2-7,TRBV2,TRBD1,TGTGCCAGCAGTACCAACAGGGGCTACGAGCAGTACTTC,CASSTNRGYEQYF
-,TRBJ1-3,TRBV7-6,-,TGTGCCAGCAGCTTAGCCCAGGCGCTACCTGGAAACACCATATATTTT,CASSLAQALPGNTIYF
-,TRBJ1-2,TRBV27,-,TGTGCCAGCAGTCCTTTGGGAGGCTATGGCTACACCTTC,CASSPLGGYGYTF
once,TRBJ1-5,TRBV18,-,TGTGCCAGCTCACCTGATTTGAATAGCAATCAGCCCCAGCATTTT,CASSPDLNSNQPQHF
-,TRBJ2-1,TRBV5-1,TRBD2,TGCGCCAGCAGCCAGGAGGGACTAGCGGGAGTAGGGCAGTTCTTC,CASSQEGLAGVGQFF
-,TRBJ2-7,TRBV28,TRBD2,TGTGCCAGCAGTTTATCGACTAGCGGGAGGGATAGGTACGAGCAGTACTTC,CASSLSTSGRDRYEQYF
once,TRBJ2-1,TRBV5-1,-,TGCGCCAGCAGCATCGGGGGGCTCGACAATGAGCAGTTCTTC,CASSIGGLDNEQFF
-,TRBJ1-1,TRBV7-9,-,TGTGCCAGCAGCTTCCCGAACACTGAAGCTTTCTTT,CASSFPNTEAFF
-,TRBJ1-4,TRBV7-9,TRBD1,TGTGCCAGCAGCCCCCTTGGGACAGGGATAAATGAAAAACTGTTTTTT,CASSPLGTGINEKLFF
-,TRBJ2-1,TRBV19,-,TGTGCCAGTAGTATAGATACAGCGGAGGACAATGAGCAGTTCTTC,CASSIDTAEDNEQFF
-,TRBJ1-1,TRBV5-1,TRBD1,TGCGCCAGCAGCTTGGGGACAGGGAGGAACACTGAAGCTTTCTTT,CASSLGTGRNTEAFF
-,TRBJ2-1,TRBV14,TRBD2,TGTGCCAGCAGCCAAGATGAGGTAGCGGGGGTCTATGAGCAGTTCTTC,CASSQDEVAGVYEQFF
-,TRBJ1-1,TRBV6-5,-,TGTGCCAGCAGTTACGCGACAGACATGAACACTGAAGCTTTCTTT,CASSYATDMNTEAFF
-,TRBJ2-2,TRBV4-1,TRBD1,TGCGCCAGCAGCCACCTACAGGGGAACGGGGAGCTGTTTTTT,CASSHLQGNGELFF
-,TRBJ2-1,TRBV9,-,TGTGCCAGCAGCCCCTGGGCGAACAATGAGCAGTTCTTC,CASSPWANNEQFF
-,TRBJ2-1,TRBV19,-,TGTGCCAGTAGTATAGCGGGAGCGGACTACAATGAGCAGTTCTTC,CASSIAGADYNEQFF
-,TRBJ2-3,TRBV6-5,-,TGTGCCAGCAGTTACGCTAGCACAGATACGCAGTATTTT,CASSYASTDTQYF
-,TRBJ1-1,TRBV25-1,-,TGTGCCAGCAGTGAGCTAGACAGGCGGTCTTTCTTT,CASSELDRRSFF
-,TRBJ2-3,TRBV15,-,TGTGCCGTCCTGCCTGGGCTACCCTTTGTCACAGATACGCAGTATTTT,CAVLPGLPFVTDTQYF
-,TRBJ2-1,TRBV30,-,TGTGCCTGGAGTTCGGACAGAAATTACAATGAGCAGTTCTTC,CAWSSDRNYNEQFF